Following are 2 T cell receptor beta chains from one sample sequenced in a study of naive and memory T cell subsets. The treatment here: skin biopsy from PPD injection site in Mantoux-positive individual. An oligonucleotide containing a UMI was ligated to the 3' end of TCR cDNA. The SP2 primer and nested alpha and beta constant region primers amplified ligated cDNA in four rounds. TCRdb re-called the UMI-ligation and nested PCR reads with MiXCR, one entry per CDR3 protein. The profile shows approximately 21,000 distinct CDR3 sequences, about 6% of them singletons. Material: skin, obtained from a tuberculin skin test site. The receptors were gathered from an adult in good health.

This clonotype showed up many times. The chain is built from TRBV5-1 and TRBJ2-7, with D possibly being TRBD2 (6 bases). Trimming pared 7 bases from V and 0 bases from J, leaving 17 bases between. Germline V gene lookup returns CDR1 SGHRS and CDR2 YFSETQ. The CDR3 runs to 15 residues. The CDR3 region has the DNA TGCGCCAGCGGGCGGGACGTAGACAGCTCCTACGAGCAGTACTTC. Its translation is CASGRDVDSSYEQYF.

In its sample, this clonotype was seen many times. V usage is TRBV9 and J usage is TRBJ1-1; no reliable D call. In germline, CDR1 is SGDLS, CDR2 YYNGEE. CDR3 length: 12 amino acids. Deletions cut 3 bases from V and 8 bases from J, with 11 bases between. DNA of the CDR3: TGTGCCAGCAGCGAGGGTACGCCCGAAGCTTTCTTT. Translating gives CASSEGTPEAFF.